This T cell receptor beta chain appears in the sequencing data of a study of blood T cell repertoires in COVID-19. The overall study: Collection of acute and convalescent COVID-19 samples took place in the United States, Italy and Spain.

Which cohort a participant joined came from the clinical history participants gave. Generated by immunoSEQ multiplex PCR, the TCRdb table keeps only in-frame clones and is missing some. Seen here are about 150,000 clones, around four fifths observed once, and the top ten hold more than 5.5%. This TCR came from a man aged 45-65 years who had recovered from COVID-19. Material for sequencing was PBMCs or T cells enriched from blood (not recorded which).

Here the CDR3 reads CASSLRTGAHSGANVLTF. The DNA of the CDR3 is TGTGCCAGCAGCTTGCGGACAGGGGCCCACTCTGGGGCCAACGTCCTGACTTTC. The chain employs TRBV7-6 and TRBJ2-6; 9 bases map to TRBD1. With V trimmed by 3 bases and J by 0 bases, 6 bases remained unmatched. Looked up from germline, CDR1 is SGHVS and CDR2 is FNYEAQ. The CDR3 covers 18 residues.